The T cell receptor (beta chain) under discussion was sequenced for a study of blood T cell repertoires in COVID-19. The overall study: The cDNA or gDNA used as material had been derived from T cells, B-cell-depleted T cells, or PBMCs.

This CDR3 comprises 17 residues. The germline CDR1 and CDR2 sequences are SGHTA and FQGNSA. The V gene lost 2 bases and the J gene lost 0 bases, with 14 bases spanning the gap. The authors' processing: Cell counts per sample came from amplifying reference gene primers. TCRdb's copy holds only in-frame clones and misses some; the assay was immunoSEQ multiplex PCR. V, J and clone size are taken as reported in that table, and D and trimming were inferred from the DNA itself. Here the sample spans more than 200,000 clones, 80% to 90% being singletons. Sequenced sample: peripheral blood. The chain is built from TRBV7-2 and TRBJ2-1, with TRBD2 as a possible D gene (6 bases). The sequence was collected from a man younger than 40 with active or convalescent COVID-19. CDR3 sequence reads: CASSLLSGWPSYNEQFF. CDR3 nucleotide sequence: TGTGCCAGCAGCTTATTAAGCGGGTGGCCCTCCTACAATGAGCAGTTCTTC.